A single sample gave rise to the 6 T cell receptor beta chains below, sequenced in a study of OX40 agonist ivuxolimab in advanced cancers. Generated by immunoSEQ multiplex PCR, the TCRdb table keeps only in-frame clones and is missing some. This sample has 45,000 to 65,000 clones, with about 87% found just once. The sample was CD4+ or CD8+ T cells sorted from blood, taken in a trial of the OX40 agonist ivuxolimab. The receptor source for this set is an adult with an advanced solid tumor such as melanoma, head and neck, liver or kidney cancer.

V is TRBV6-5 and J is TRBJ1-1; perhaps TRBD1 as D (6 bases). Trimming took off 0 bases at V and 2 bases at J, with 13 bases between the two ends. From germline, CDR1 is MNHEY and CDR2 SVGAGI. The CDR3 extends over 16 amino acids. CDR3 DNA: TGTGCCAGCAGTTACTCGATCGGGGGGCGAAACACTGAAGCTTTCTTT. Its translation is CASSYSIGGRNTEAFF.

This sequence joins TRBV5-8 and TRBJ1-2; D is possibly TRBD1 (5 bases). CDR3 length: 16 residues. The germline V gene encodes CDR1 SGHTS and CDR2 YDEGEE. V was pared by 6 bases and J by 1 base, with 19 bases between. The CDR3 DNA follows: TGTGCCAGCATACTCCCTCAGGGACCTATTAACTATGGCTACACCTTC. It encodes CASILPQGPINYGYTF.

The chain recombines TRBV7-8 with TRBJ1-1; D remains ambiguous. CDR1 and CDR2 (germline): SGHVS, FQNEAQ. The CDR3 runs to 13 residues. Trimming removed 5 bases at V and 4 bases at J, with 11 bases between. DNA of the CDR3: TGTGCCAGCAGCCCGGGTGCGGGCACTGAAGCTTTCTTT. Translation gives CASSPGAGTEAFF.

CDR3 nucleotides: TGTGCCAGCAGCCCACCAGGGTATATAGCGCAGTACGTC. Translated: CASSPPGYIAQYV. The V and J genes are TRBV7-2 and TRBJ2-7; perhaps TRBD1 as D (5 bases). V was clipped by 5 bases and J by 9 bases, with 17 bases between them. The CDR3 length is 13 residues. Germline V lookup: CDR1 SGHTA, CDR2 FQGNSA.

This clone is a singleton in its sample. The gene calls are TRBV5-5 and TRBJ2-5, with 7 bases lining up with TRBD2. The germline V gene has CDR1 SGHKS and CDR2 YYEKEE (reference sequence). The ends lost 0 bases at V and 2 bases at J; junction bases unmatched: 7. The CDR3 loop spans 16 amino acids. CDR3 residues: CASSLERGEIQETQYF. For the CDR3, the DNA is TGTGCCAGCAGCTTGGAGCGGGGAGAAATTCAAGAGACCCAGTACTTC.

CDR3 residues: CASRSSGNTIYF. In DNA, the CDR3 is TGTGCCAGCAGGAGCTCTGGAAACACCATATATTTT. The chain couples TRBV28 to TRBJ1-3; D uncertain. CDR3 length equals 12 residues. V lost 6 bases and J 0 bases, leaving 3 bases between the germline ends. Germline loops: CDR1 MDHEN, CDR2 SYDVKM. The variable domain in full, with the rest retrieved from reference TRBV28 and TRBJ1-3, is DVKVTQSSRYLVKRTGEKVFLECVQDMDHENMFWYRQDPGLGLRLIYFSYDVKMKEKGDIPEGYSVSREKKERFSLILESASTNQTSMYLCASRSSGNTIYFGEGSWLTVV.